What follows are 24 T cell receptor beta chains derived from one specimen sequenced in a study of T cell changes during pregnancy in multiple sclerosis. Sequencing used immunoSEQ multiplex PCR; TCRdb keeps in-frame clones, though not all of them. This sample yields about 120,000 clones, of which about 93% are seen a single time; approximately 6.3% belongs to the top ten. The source was peripheral blood, collected before pregnancy. The origin of the receptors is a female donor with multiple sclerosis, enrolled in a pregnancy study.

This chain uses TRBV9 with TRBJ2-6; D gene ambiguous. Germline V gene data show CDR1 as SGDLS and CDR2 as YYNGEE. The V end was cut by 2 bases, the J end by 0 bases, with 3 bases between. The CDR3 has 14 residues. The CDR3 reads CASSVISGANVLTF. As DNA, the CDR3 is TGTGCCAGCAGCGTTATCTCTGGGGCCAACGTCCTGACTTTC.

The chain recombines TRBV7-9 with TRBJ2-7, with 9 bases aligning to TRBD1. The CDR3 has 14 amino acids. Germline assignment: CDR1 SEHNR and CDR2 FQNEAQ (reference sequence). The J segment lost 4 bases and the V segment lost 5 bases, leaving 6 bases of the junction unmatched. CDR3 loop: CASSPGTGTYEQYF. CDR3 nucleotide sequence: TGTGCCAGCAGCCCCGGGACAGGGACTTACGAGCAGTACTTC.

DNA for the CDR3: TGTGCCAGCAGTGTCAGGGGGCACACTGAAGCTTTCTTT. Its translation: CASSVRGHTEAFF. This chain connects TRBV25-1 to TRBJ1-1; 8 bases align to TRBD1. Looked up from germline, CDR1 is MGHDK and CDR2 is SYGVNS. The CDR3 length is 13 residues. J was trimmed by 3 bases and V by 4 bases; bases with no gene match: 1.

V and J are TRBV5-1 and TRBJ2-1; TRBD2 aligns across 9 bases. This CDR3 spans 15 amino acids. The V gene end was trimmed by 0 bases and the J gene end by 7 bases; junction bases not matched to a gene: 5. In germline, CDR1 is SGHRS, CDR2 YFSETQ. CDR3 protein: CASSLEGLAWNEQFF. The CDR3 DNA is TGCGCCAGCAGCTTGGAAGGACTAGCGTGGAATGAGCAGTTCTTC.

The chain couples TRBV18 to TRBJ1-1; TRBD1 matches at 7 bases. Germline trimming cut 3 bases from V and 4 bases from J; bases unmatched to any gene: 2. The germline CDR1 and CDR2 sequences are KGHSH and LQKENI. The CDR3 runs to 13 residues. The CDR3 loop reads CASSPTGFTEAFF. DNA for the CDR3: TGTGCCAGCTCACCGACAGGGTTCACTGAAGCTTTCTTT. Looking up the rest from reference TRBV18 and TRBJ1-1 gives the full variable domain: NAGVMQNPRHLVRRRGQEARLRCSPMKGHSHVYWYRQLPEEGLKFMVYLQKENIIDESGMPKERFSAEFPKEGPSILRIQQVVRGDSAAYFCASSPTGFTEAFFGQGTRLTVV.

J is TRBJ2-7 and V is TRBV6-5; D possibly corresponds to TRBD1 (5 bases). The CDR3 has 13 residues. V was shortened by 4 bases and J by 3 bases, with 10 bases between the two germline ends. The V gene's germline CDR1 is MNHEY and CDR2 SVGAGI. CDR3 sequence: CASSSSGIYEQYF. The CDR3 coding sequence is TGTGCCAGCAGTTCTTCAGGGATCTACGAGCAGTACTTC.

J is TRBJ2-1 and V is TRBV5-5, with D perhaps matching TRBD2 (6 bases). Germline V gene lookup returns CDR1 SGHKS and CDR2 YYEKEE (reference sequence). Trimming took off 2 bases at V and 4 bases at J, with 13 bases between the two ends. This CDR3 contains 15 residues. CDR3 in DNA: TGTGCCAGCAGCTTCGGAGGGGCACGGTACAATGAGCAGTTCTTC. Its translation is CASSFGGARYNEQFF.

The rearrangement uses TRBV6-6 and TRBJ2-1, with D possibly matching TRBD1 (6 bases). The germline V and J ends were trimmed by 6 bases and 0 bases, with 15 bases remaining between them. CDR1 MNHNY and CDR2 SVGAGI come from the germline V gene (reference sequence). This CDR3 has 16 residues. The CDR3 sequence: CASSAGQLSSYNEQFF. The CDR3 DNA sequence: TGTGCCAGCAGCGCCGGACAGCTATCCTCCTACAATGAGCAGTTCTTC.

This clone occurred once. V gene TRBV14 combines with J gene TRBJ2-5; the D gene is possibly TRBD1 (5 bases). From germline, CDR1 is SGHDN and CDR2 FVKESK. Between the trimmed V and J ends, which lost 1 base and 3 bases, there was a span of 9 bases. This CDR3 has 14 residues. In DNA form, the CDR3 reads TGTGCCAGCAGCCAAGGGGGCCACGAAGAGACCCAGTACTTC. Its protein product is CASSQGGHEETQYF.

The genes are TRBV7-9 and TRBJ1-6, with 9 bases identical to TRBD1. The ends lost 9 bases at V and 0 bases at J; junction bases unmatched: 12. CDR3 size: 18 residues. Germline V lookup: CDR1 SEHNR, CDR2 FQNEAQ (reference sequence). The DNA of the CDR3 is TGTGCCAGTCGCAAGGACAGGGGATCGAGCTCCTATAATTCACCCCTCCACTTT. Protein: CASRKDRGSSSYNSPLHF.

J is TRBJ2-7 and V is TRBV4-2; D is possibly TRBD2 (6 bases). This CDR3 is built from 14 residues. Germline V gives CDR1 LGHNA, CDR2 YNFKEQ. The V gene lost 0 bases and the J gene lost 2 bases, with 8 bases spanning the gap. The CDR3 reads CASSQEGGPYEQYF. CDR3 DNA sequence: TGTGCCAGCAGCCAAGAGGGGGGACCCTACGAGCAGTACTTC.

This chain links TRBV5-4 with TRBJ1-2, with D hard to call. The CDR3 sequence is 12 residues long. V lost 0 bases and J lost 5, with 5 bases in between. From germline, CDR1 is SGHNT and CDR2 YYREEE (reference sequence). CDR3 DNA sequence: TGTGCCAGCAGCTTGGAACAGTATGGCTACACCTTC. Translated, it gives CASSLEQYGYTF.

The rearrangement uses TRBV27 and TRBJ2-2; 12 positions match TRBD2. CDR1 MNHEY and CDR2 SMNVEV come from the germline V gene (reference sequence). Trimming at V came to 7 bases and at J to 3 bases, leaving 18 bases not matched to a gene. The CDR3 loop spans 20 amino acids. Here the CDR3 reads CASTLRLTSGSIMDTGELFF. For the CDR3, the DNA is TGTGCCAGCACACTCCGGTTGACTAGCGGGAGTATTATGGACACCGGGGAGCTGTTTTTT.

The rearrangement uses TRBV27 and TRBJ2-3; TRBD1 matches at 10 bases. The CDR3 is 16 residues long. V shed 5 bases and J 3 bases; nucleotides not matched to a gene: 8. Germline CDR1 MNHEY, CDR2 SMNVEV (reference sequence). CDR3 sequence reads: CASSPMDRGSTDTQYF. The CDR3 DNA sequence: TGTGCCAGCAGTCCAATGGACAGGGGGTCGACAGATACGCAGTATTTT.

In its sample, this clone was seen once. The chain is built from TRBV5-5 and TRBJ2-1; 12 bases match TRBD2. Trimming took 5 bases from V and 4 from J; bases not matched to a gene: 7. The CDR3 has 16 residues. Germline loops: CDR1 SGHKS, CDR2 YYEKEE (reference sequence). The CDR3, as DNA: TGTGCCAGCAGTTCTCAACTAGCGGGGGGATACAATGAGCAGTTCTTC. This gives the protein CASSSQLAGGYNEQFF.

This chain uses TRBV19 with TRBJ1-2; possibly TRBD1 for D (5 bases). The CDR3 consists of 15 residues. V was cut by 10 bases and J by 4 bases, with 22 bases left in between. Germline V gene sequence: CDR1 LNHDA, CDR2 SQIVND (reference sequence). CDR3 nucleotides: TGTGCCAAGAGGAAGGCTCTAAAAGGGGCCTATGGCTACACCTTC. It yields the protein CAKRKALKGAYGYTF.

This chain joins TRBV25-1 and TRBJ2-5; 7 nucleotides align to TRBD1. Trimming removed 5 bases from V and 2 bases from J; junction bases left unmatched: 2. Germline CDR1 is MGHDK and CDR2 is SYGVNS. There are 13 residues in the CDR3. CDR3 bases: TGTGCCAGCAGTCGGGACAGTCAAGAGACCCAGTACTTC. It encodes CASSRDSQETQYF.

This chain connects TRBV21-1 to TRBJ1-1. TRBV21-1 is termed a pseudogene. The CDR3 has 13 residues. The CDR3 loop reads CASSKGGGTEAFF. The CDR3 coding sequence is TGTGCCAGCAGCAAAGGGGGGGGGACTGAAGCTTTCTTT.

This chain links TRBV30 with TRBJ2-7; D is unresolved. Per the germline V gene, CDR1 is GTSNPN and CDR2 is SVGIG (reference sequence). This CDR3 contains 13 residues. V was cut by 7 bases and J by 0 bases, with 13 bases left in between. The CDR3 reads CASGSTSSYEQYF. CDR3 in DNA: TGTGCCTCTGGTAGCACAAGCTCCTACGAGCAGTACTTC.

The V and J genes are TRBV27 and TRBJ2-7; 9 nucleotides agree with TRBD2. The CDR3 spans 15 residues. The germline gives CDR1 MNHEY, CDR2 SMNVEV (reference sequence). J gave up 7 bases and V 5 bases, and 12 bases lay outside the gene matches. CDR3 nucleotides: TGTGCCAGCAGTCCTATAGCGGGAGCGCCGGGGGAGCAGTACTTC. Translation: CASSPIAGAPGEQYF.

The chain recombines TRBV10-3 with TRBJ1-2; a weak D match, TRBD1 (6 bases). With 5 bases removed from V and 0 bases from J, the gap between germline ends came to 19 bases. The V gene's germline CDR1 is ENHRY and CDR2 SYGVKD. The CDR3 totals 17 residues. The CDR3 loop reads CAISTSLGQLANYGYTF. CDR3 DNA: TGTGCCATCAGTACATCTTTAGGACAGCTAGCTAACTATGGCTACACCTTC.

V usage is TRBV2 and J usage is TRBJ1-2; unclear D gene. The CDR3 totals 12 residues. Germline CDR1 reads SNHLY; CDR2 reads FYNNEI. V lost 4 bases and J lost 7, with 10 bases in between. Here the CDR3 DNA reads TGTGCCAGCAGTGTTTTGAGGGTTGGCTACACCTTC. Encoded protein: CASSVLRVGYTF.

The V and J genes are TRBV5-6 and TRBJ2-5, with 7 nucleotides matching TRBD1. This CDR3 spans 13 amino acids. Germline CDR1 SGHDT, CDR2 YYEEEE. V lost 2 bases to trimming and J lost 7 bases; unmatched junction nucleotides: 5. CDR3 protein: CASSFRDRMTQYF. CDR3 DNA: TGTGCCAGCAGCTTCCGGGACAGAATGACCCAGTACTTC.

This chain joins TRBV19 and TRBJ2-7; D is unclear. The ends were cut back, 1 base at V and 3 bases at J, with 16 bases in the middle. This CDR3 spans 16 amino acids. Germline CDR1 and CDR2: LNHDA and SQIVND (reference sequence). CDR3 nucleotides: TGTGCCAGTAGTATAGGAACGGCCCCCCCGGGCTACGAGCAGTACTTC. Translated: CASSIGTAPPGYEQYF.